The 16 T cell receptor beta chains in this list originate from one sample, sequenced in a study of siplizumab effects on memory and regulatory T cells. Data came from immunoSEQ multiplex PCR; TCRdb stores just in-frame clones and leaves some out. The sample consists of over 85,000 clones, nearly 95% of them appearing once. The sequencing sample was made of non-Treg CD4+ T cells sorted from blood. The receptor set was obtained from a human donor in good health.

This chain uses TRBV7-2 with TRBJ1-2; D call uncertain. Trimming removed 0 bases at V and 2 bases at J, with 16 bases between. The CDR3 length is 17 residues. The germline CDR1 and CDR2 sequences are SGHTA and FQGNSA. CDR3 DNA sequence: TGTGCCAGCAGCTTAGCGTTCCGGCAGGTGGGCAACTATGGCTACACCTTC. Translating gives CASSLAFRQVGNYGYTF. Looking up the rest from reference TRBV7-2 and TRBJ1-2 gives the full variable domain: GAGVSQSPSNKVTEKGKDVELRCDPISGHTALYWYRQSLGQGLEFLIYFQGNSAPDKSGLPSDRFSAERTGGSVSTLTIQRTQQEDSAVYLCASSLAFRQVGNYGYTFGSGTRLTVV.

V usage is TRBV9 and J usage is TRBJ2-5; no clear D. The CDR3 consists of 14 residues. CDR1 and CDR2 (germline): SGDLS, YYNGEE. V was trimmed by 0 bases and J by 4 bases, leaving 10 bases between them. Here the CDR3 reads CASSVEGSPETQYF. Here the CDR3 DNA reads TGTGCCAGCAGCGTAGAAGGTAGTCCAGAGACCCAGTACTTC.

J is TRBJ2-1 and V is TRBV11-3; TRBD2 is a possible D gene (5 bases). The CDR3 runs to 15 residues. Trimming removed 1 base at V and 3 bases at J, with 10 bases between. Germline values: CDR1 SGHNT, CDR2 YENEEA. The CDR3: CASSLAGRYYNEQFF. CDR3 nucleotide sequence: TGTGCCAGCAGCTTAGCGGGGAGATACTACAATGAGCAGTTCTTC.

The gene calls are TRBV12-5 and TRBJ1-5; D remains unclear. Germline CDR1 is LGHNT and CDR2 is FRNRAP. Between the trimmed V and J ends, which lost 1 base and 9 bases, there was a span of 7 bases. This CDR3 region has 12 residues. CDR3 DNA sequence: TGTGCTAGTGGTTTGGCCGATGGGCCCCAGCATTTT. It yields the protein CASGLADGPQHF.

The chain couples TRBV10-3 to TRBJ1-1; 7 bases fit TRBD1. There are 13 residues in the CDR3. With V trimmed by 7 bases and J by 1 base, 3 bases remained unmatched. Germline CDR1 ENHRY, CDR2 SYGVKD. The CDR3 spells CAITRQGNTEAFF. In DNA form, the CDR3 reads TGTGCCATCACTCGACAGGGGAACACTGAAGCTTTCTTT.

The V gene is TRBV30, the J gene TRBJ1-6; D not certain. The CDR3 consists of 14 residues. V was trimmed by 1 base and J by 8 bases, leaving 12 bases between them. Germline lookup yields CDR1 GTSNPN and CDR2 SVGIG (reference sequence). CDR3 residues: CAWSAARVDSPLHF. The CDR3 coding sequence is TGTGCCTGGAGTGCCGCAAGGGTGGATTCACCCCTCCACTTT. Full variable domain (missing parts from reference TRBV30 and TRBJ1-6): SQTIHQWPATLVQPVGSPLSLECTVEGTSNPNLYWYRQAAGRGLQLLFYSVGIGQISSEVPQNLSASRPQDRQFILSSKKLLLSDSGFYLCAWSAARVDSPLHFGNGTRLTVT.

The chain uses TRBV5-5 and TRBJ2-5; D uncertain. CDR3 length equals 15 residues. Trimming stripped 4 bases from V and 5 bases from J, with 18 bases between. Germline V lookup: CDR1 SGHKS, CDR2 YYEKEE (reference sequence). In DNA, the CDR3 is TGTGCCAGCAGCCCCCTCCTTGGGGTCGAGGAGACCCAGTACTTC. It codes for CASSPLLGVEETQYF.

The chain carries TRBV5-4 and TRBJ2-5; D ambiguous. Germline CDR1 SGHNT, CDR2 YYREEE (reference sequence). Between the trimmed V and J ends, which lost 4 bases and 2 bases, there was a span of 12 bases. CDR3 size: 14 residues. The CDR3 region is CASSQSVVQETQYF. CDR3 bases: TGTGCCAGCAGCCAATCTGTGGTACAAGAGACCCAGTACTTC.

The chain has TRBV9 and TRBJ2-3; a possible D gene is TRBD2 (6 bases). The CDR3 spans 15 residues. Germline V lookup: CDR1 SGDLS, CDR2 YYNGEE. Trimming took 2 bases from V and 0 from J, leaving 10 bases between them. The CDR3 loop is CASSVDGSSTDTQYF. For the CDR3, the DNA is TGTGCCAGCAGCGTCGACGGGAGCAGCACAGATACGCAGTATTTT.

DNA of the CDR3: TGCGCCAGCAGCTTCGAGGGAACTCGGGGTGTCGGCTACACCTTC. Its translation: CASSFEGTRGVGYTF. The gene calls are TRBV5-1 and TRBJ1-2; D call uncertain. The length of the CDR3 is 15 residues. Germline V gene data show CDR1 as SGHRS and CDR2 as YFSETQ. Trimming left V 2 bases short and J 8 bases short, with 19 bases between.

This CDR3 reads CASSLLAGATDTQYF. CDR3 coding DNA: TGTGCCAGCAGCTTATTAGCGGGAGCAACAGATACGCAGTATTTT. The chain links TRBV11-3 to TRBJ2-3, with 9 bases matching TRBD2. Germline lookup yields CDR1 SGHNT and CDR2 YENEEA. The CDR3 spans 15 residues. V was pared by 2 bases and J by 3 bases, with 3 bases of the junction left unmatched.

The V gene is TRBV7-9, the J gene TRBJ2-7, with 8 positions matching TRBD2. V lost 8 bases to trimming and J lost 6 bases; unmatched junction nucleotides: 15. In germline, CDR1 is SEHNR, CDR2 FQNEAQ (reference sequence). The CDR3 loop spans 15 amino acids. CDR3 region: CASDSGGGGPVEQYF. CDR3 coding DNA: TGTGCCAGCGACTCCGGGGGGGGAGGGCCTGTCGAGCAGTACTTC. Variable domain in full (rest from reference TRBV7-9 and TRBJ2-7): DTGVSQNPRHKITKRGQNVTFRCDPISEHNRLYWYRQTLGQGPEFLTYFQNEAQLEKSRLLSDRFSAERPKGSFSTLEIQRTEQGDSAMYLCASDSGGGGPVEQYFGPGTRLTVT.

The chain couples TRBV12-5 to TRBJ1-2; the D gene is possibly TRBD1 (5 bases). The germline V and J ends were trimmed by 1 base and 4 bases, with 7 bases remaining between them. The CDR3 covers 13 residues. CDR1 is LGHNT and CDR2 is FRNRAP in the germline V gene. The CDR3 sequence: CASGLGQLYGYTF. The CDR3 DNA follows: TGTGCTAGTGGTTTGGGACAGCTCTATGGCTACACCTTC.

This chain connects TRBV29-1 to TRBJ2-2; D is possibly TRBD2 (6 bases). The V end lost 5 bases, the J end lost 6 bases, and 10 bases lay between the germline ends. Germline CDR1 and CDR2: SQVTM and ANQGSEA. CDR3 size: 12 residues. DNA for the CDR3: TGCAGCGTTTTGTCGGGGGCCGGGGAGCTGTTTTTT. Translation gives CSVLSGAGELFF.

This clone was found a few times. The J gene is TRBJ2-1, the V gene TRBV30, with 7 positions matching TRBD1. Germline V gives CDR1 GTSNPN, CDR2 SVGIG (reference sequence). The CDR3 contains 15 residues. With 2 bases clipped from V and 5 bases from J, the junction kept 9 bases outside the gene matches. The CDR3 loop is CAWSPLGGDNNEQFF. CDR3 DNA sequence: TGTGCCTGGAGTCCCCTAGGGGGCGACAACAATGAGCAGTTCTTC.

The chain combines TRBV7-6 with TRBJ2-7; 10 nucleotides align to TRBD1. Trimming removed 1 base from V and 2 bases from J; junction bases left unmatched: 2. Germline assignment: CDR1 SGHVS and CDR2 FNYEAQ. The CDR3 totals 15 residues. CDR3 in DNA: TGTGCCAGCAGCTTAGGCGGGACAGGGGCCTACGAGCAGTACTTC. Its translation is CASSLGGTGAYEQYF.